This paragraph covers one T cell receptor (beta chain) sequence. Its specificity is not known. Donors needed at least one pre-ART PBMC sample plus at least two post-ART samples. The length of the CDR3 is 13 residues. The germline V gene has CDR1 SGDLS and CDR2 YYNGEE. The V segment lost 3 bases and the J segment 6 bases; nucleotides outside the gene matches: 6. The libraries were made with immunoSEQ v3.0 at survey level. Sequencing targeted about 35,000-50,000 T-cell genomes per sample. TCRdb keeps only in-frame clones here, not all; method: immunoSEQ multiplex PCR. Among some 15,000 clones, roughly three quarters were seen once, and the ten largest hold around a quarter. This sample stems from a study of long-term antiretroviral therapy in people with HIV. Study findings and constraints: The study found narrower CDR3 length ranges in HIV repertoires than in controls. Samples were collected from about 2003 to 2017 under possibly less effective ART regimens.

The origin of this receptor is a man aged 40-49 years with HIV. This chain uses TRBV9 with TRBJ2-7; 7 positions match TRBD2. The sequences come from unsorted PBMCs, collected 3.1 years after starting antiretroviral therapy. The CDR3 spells CASSAGLVGEQYF. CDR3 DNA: TGTGCCAGCAGCGCCGGACTAGTTGGCGAGCAGTACTTC.